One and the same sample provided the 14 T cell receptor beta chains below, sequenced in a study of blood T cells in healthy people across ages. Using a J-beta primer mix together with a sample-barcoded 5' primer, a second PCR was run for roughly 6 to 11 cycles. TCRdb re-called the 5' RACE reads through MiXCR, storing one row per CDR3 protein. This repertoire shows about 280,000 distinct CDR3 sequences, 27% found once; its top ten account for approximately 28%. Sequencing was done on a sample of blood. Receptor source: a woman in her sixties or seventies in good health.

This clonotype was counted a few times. The CDR3 loop reads CATSTNLRDANEQFF. In nucleotides, the CDR3 is TGTGCCACCAGCACCAATCTCCGGGACGCCAATGAGCAGTTCTTC. V gene TRBV15 combines with J gene TRBJ2-1; TRBD1 or TRBD2 may be the D gene (5 bases each). There are 15 residues in the CDR3. Germline loops: CDR1 LNHNV, CDR2 YYDKDF (reference sequence). Trimming took off 4 bases at V and 6 bases at J, with 16 bases between the two ends.

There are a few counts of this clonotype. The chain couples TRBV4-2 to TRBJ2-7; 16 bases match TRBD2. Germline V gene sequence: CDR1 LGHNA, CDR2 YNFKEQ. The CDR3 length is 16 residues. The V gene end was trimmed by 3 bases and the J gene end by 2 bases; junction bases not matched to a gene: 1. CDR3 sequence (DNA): TGTGCCAGCAGCCAGGGACTAGCGGGAGGGACCTACGAGCAGTACTTC. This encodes CASSQGLAGGTYEQYF.

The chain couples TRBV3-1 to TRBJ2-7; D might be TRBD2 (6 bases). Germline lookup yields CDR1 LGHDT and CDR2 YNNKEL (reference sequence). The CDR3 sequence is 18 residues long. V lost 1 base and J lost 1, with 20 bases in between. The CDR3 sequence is CASSQVVDGGPRSYEQYF. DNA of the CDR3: TGTGCCAGCAGCCAAGTTGTTGATGGAGGGCCGCGATCCTACGAGCAGTACTTC.

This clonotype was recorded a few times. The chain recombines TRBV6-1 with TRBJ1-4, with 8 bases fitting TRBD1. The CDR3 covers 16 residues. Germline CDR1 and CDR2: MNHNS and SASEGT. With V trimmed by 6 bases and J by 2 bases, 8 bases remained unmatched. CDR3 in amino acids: CASSFTDRETNEKLFF. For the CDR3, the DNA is TGTGCCAGCAGCTTCACGGACAGGGAGACTAATGAAAAACTGTTTTTT.

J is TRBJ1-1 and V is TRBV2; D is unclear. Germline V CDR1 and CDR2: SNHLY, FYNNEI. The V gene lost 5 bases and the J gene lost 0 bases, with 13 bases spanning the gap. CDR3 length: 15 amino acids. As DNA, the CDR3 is TGTGCCAGCAGTTACAGCCCTGGCATGAACACTGAAGCTTTCTTT. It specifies CASSYSPGMNTEAFF.

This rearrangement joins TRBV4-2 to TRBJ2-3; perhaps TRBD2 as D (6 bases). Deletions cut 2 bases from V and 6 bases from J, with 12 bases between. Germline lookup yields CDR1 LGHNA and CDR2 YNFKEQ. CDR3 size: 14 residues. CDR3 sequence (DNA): TGTGCCAGCAGCCAACGGACTACTTCGGATACGCAGTATTTT. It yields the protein CASSQRTTSDTQYF.

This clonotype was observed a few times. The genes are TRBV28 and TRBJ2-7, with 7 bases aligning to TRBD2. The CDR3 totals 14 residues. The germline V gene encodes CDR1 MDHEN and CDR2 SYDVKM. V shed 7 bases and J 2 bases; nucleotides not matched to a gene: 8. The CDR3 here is CASTSGGSPYEQYF. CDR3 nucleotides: TGTGCCAGCACCTCGGGGGGAAGTCCCTACGAGCAGTACTTC.

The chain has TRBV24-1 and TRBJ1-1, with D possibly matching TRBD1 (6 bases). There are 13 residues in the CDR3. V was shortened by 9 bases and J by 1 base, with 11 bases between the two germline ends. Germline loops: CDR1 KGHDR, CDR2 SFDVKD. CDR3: CATAQTGNTEAFF. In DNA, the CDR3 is TGTGCCACCGCTCAGACAGGGAACACTGAAGCTTTCTTT.

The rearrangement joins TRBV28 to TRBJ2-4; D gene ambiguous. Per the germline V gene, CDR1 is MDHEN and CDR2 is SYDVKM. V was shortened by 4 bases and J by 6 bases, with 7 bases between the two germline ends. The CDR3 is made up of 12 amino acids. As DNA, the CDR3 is TGTGCCAGCAGTTCAAGGAGAAACATTCAGTACTTC. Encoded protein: CASSSRRNIQYF.

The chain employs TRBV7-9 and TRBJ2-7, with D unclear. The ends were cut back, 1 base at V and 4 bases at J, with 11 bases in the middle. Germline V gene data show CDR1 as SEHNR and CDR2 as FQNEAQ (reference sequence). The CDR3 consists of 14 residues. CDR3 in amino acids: CASSLVLPGYEQYF. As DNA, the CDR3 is TGTGCCAGCAGCTTAGTACTTCCTGGGTACGAGCAGTACTTC.

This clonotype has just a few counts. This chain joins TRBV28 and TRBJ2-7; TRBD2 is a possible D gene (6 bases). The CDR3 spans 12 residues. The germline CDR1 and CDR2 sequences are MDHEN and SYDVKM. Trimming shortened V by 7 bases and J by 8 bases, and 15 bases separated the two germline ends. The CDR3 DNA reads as TGTGCCAGCAACCTGGGACTCCGTAAGCAGTACTTC. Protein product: CASNLGLRKQYF.

The CDR3 spells CASSSTVASGANVLTF. The CDR3 bases are TGCGCCAGCAGCTCCACCGTCGCCTCTGGGGCCAACGTCCTGACTTTC. The V gene is TRBV5-1, the J gene TRBJ2-6; D call uncertain. Germline CDR1 is SGHRS and CDR2 is YFSETQ. There are 16 residues in the CDR3. V was clipped by 3 bases and J by 0 bases, with 10 bases between them.

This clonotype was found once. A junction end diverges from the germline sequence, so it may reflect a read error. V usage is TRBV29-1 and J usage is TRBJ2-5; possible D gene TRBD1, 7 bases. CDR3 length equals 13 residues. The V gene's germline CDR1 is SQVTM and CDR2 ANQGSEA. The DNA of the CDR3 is TGCAGCGTCGGGCAGGGGGGTCAAGGGACCCAGTACTTC. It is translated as CSVGQGGQGTQYF.

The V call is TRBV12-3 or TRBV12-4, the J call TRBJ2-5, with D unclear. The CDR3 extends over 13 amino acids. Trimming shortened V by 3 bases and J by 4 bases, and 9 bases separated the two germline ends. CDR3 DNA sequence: TGTGCCAGCAGTTTTGGGCTCAGAGAGACCCAGTACTTC. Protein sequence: CASSFGLRETQYF.